One and the same sample provided the 14 T cell receptor beta chains below, sequenced in a study of shared clonotypes between healthy human individuals. CD8 cells classed as naive were CD45RO-negative and positively selected for CCR7, excluding terminally differentiated effector memory CD45RA+ cells. Measured with immunoSEQ multiplex PCR; TCRdb has only the in-frame clones, and not every one. The profile covers about 2,200,000 clones, with under 95% appearing a single time and roughly 1.7% taken by the ten largest. Material: naive CD8+ T cells from PBMCs. These TCRs come from a man aged 18 to 29 in good health. Some clones in this sample may be carry-over from other donors' samples.

The chain joins TRBV27 to TRBJ2-7; D is unclear. V shed 6 bases and J shed 6 bases, with 6 bases lying between them. Germline V gene sequence: CDR1 MNHEY, CDR2 SMNVEV (reference sequence). The CDR3 sequence is 10 residues long. The CDR3 DNA is TGTGCCAGCAGGGCAGGCGAGCAGTACTTC. This codes for CASRAGEQYF.

The chain combines TRBV2 with TRBJ1-1; no clear D. In germline, CDR1 is SNHLY, CDR2 FYNNEI. The CDR3 has 14 amino acids. Trimming shortened V by 3 bases and J by 0 bases, and 8 bases separated the two germline ends. The CDR3 loop reads CASSEGSMNTEAFF. The CDR3 bases are TGTGCCAGCAGTGAGGGCAGCATGAACACTGAAGCTTTCTTT.

The chain uses TRBV6-1 and TRBJ2-3; D may be TRBD1 or TRBD2 (5 bases each). Germline lookup yields CDR1 MNHNS and CDR2 SASEGT. V lost 2 bases, J lost 5 bases, and 14 bases lay in between. This CDR3 is 15 amino acids long. CDR3 coding DNA: TGTGCCAGCAGTGAAAGGGGTAACGGGGTAGATACGCAGTATTTT. It is translated as CASSERGNGVDTQYF.

As to this clone: Different DNA sequences within this sample yield the same CDR3. The chain links TRBV30 to TRBJ1-1; D ambiguous. The V gene lost 0 bases and the J gene lost 4 bases, with 6 bases spanning the gap. The CDR3 has 12 amino acids. Germline loops: CDR1 GTSNPN, CDR2 SVGIG (reference sequence). In DNA form, the CDR3 reads TGTGCCTGGAGTGTACTCGGCACTGAAGCTTTCTTT. Its translation is CAWSVLGTEAFF.

V and J are TRBV2 and TRBJ1-1; D is unclear. From germline, CDR1 is SNHLY and CDR2 FYNNEI. The V and J ends lost 3 bases and 6 bases respectively, with 8 bases between them. This CDR3 region has 12 residues. CDR3 residues: CASSDGVPEAFF. The CDR3 region has the DNA TGTGCCAGCAGTGATGGGGTACCTGAAGCTTTCTTT.

Here the CDR3 reads CASVWDRGVWVAYEQYF. The CDR3 DNA follows: TGCGCCAGCGTCTGGGACAGGGGTGTATGGGTCGCCTACGAGCAGTACTTC. This rearrangement joins TRBV5-1 to TRBJ2-7, with 10 bases aligning to TRBD1. The CDR3 has 17 residues. The germline CDR1 and CDR2 sequences are SGHRS and YFSETQ. V shed 7 bases, J shed 2 bases, and the junction held 15 bases outside the gene matches.

V is TRBV5-4 and J is TRBJ2-7; 7 bases map to TRBD2. V shed 1 base and J 0 bases; nucleotides not matched to a gene: 4. This CDR3 contains 15 residues. Per the germline V gene, CDR1 is SGHNT and CDR2 is YYREEE (reference sequence). Here the CDR3 reads CASSLWREPSYEQYF. The CDR3 DNA sequence: TGTGCCAGCAGCTTGTGGCGGGAGCCCTCCTACGAGCAGTACTTC.

This clone has just one count. The rearrangement uses TRBV5-4 and TRBJ2-7; D is perhaps TRBD1 (7 bases). The CDR3 is 14 amino acids. Trimming removed 1 base from V and 6 bases from J, with 14 bases in between. Germline CDR1 is SGHNT and CDR2 is YYREEE (reference sequence). The CDR3 sequence: CASSLKEGAFEQYF. CDR3 bases: TGTGCCAGCAGCTTGAAGGAGGGGGCTTTCGAGCAGTACTTC.

This clone has a handful of counts. In DNA form, the CDR3 reads TGTGCCAGCAGGATTTTAGGGGGCAGGTACACTGAAGCTTTCTTT. Amino acids: CASRILGGRYTEAFF. V is TRBV4-2 and J is TRBJ1-1, with 7 bases matching TRBD1. With 6 bases clipped from V and 3 bases from J, the junction kept 10 bases outside the gene matches. The CDR3 runs 15 residues. The germline CDR1 and CDR2 sequences are LGHNA and YNFKEQ.

The chain couples TRBV15 to TRBJ1-2; D gene ambiguous. V was pared by 0 bases and J by 6 bases, with 17 bases between. The germline V gene has CDR1 LNHNV and CDR2 YYDKDF (reference sequence). The CDR3 extends over 16 amino acids. CDR3 bases: TGTGCCACCAGCAGAGATCGGATTCGGGTCCGTGATGGCTACACCTTC. It specifies CATSRDRIRVRDGYTF. Using reference TRBV15 and TRBJ1-2 for the parts outside the CDR3, the full variable domain is DAMVIQNPRYQVTQFGKPVTLSCSQTLNHNVMYWYQQKSSQAPKLLFHYYDKDFNNEADTPDNFQSRRPNTSFCFLDIRSPGLGDTAMYLCATSRDRIRVRDGYTFGSGTRLTVV.

The genes are TRBV19 and TRBJ2-7; possible D gene TRBD1, 5 bases. V shed 5 bases and J shed 2 bases, with 13 bases lying between them. This CDR3 spans 14 amino acids. Germline V gives CDR1 LNHDA, CDR2 SQIVND (reference sequence). As DNA, the CDR3 is TGTGCCAGTAGTTACAAGGGGTTTGCCTACGAGCAGTACTTC. Amino acid sequence: CASSYKGFAYEQYF.

CDR3 sequence reads: CASSLATPNYGYTF. The CDR3 nucleotides are TGTGCCAGCAGCTTAGCCACACCTAACTATGGCTACACCTTC. The chain has TRBV7-9 and TRBJ1-2, with no clear D. The V gene lost 0 bases and the J gene lost 0 bases, with 5 bases spanning the gap. Germline V gene lookup returns CDR1 SEHNR and CDR2 FQNEAQ (reference sequence). The CDR3 sequence is 14 residues long.

This chain uses TRBV5-1 with TRBJ2-7, with 8 bases identical to TRBD1. The CDR3 has 15 amino acids. Germline assignment: CDR1 SGHRS and CDR2 YFSETQ. The J segment lost 5 bases and the V segment lost 0 bases, leaving 7 bases of the junction unmatched. The CDR3 coding sequence is TGCGCCAGCAGCTTGGGGACAGGGTCTATCCACGAGCAGTACTTC. Its protein is CASSLGTGSIHEQYF.

This clone has only one observation. Other DNA sequences from this sample encode an identical CDR3 as well. V usage is TRBV7-9 and J usage is TRBJ2-7; D gene uncertain. The germline V and J ends were trimmed by 4 bases and 0 bases, with 7 bases remaining between them. CDR1 is SEHNR, CDR2 FQNEAQ, per germline (reference sequence). This CDR3 contains 13 residues. The CDR3 region is CASSSAPSYEQYF. The CDR3 DNA follows: TGTGCCAGCAGCTCCGCCCCCTCCTACGAGCAGTACTTC.